Reported below is one T cell receptor (beta chain). Assay used: immunoSEQ multiplex PCR; TCRdb lists only in-frame clones, some missing. In the table there are roughly 62,000 clones, 90% to 95% of which are singletons. The data are from a study of cytomegalovirus exposure and HLA in healthy donors. CDR3 length: 14 residues. V dropped 6 bases and J dropped 2; count of bases not matched to a gene: 5. Looked up from germline, CDR1 is WSHSY and CDR2 is SAAADI. The V and J genes are TRBV10-2 and TRBJ2-7; 9 bases agree with TRBD2. Material for sequencing was PBMCs. The receptor's source is a man between 18 and 35 years old in good health and CMV-seronegative. CDR3 sequence (DNA): TGCGCCAGCAGCGCTAGCGGGATGACCTACGAGCAGTACTTC. Translation: CASSASGMTYEQYF.